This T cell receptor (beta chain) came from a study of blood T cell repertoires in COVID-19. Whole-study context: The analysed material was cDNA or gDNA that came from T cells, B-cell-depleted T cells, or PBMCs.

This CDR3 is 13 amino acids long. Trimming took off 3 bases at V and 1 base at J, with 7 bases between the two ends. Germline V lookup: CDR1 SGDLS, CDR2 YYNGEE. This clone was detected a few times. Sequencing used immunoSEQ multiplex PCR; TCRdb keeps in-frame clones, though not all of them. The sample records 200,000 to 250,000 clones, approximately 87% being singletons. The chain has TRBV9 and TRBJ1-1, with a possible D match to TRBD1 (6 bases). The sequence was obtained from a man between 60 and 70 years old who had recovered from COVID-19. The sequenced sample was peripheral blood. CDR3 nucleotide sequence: TGTGCCAGCAGCGCGACAGGGAACACTGAAGCTTTCTTT. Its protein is CASSATGNTEAFF.